Listed below are T cell receptor beta chains from one sample, sequenced in a study of patients and donors after allogeneic stem cell transplantation. TCRdb re-analysed the RT-PCR reads in MiXCR, keeping a single row per CDR3 protein. This table has approximately 160,000 distinct CDR3 sequences, 30% appearing once. The sample consisted of blood, either unsorted or a sorted T cell fraction (not recorded which). These receptors came from a human donor who was either an allogeneic HSCT recipient or a stem cell or donor lymphocyte infusion donor (not recorded which). It is not recorded whose cells these are; they may come from a transplant donor. CDR3s include the opening cysteine and the closing phenylalanine or tryptophan. The order of the fields is D gene, clone size, CDR3 length, V gene, J gene, CDR3 protein, CDR3 DNA. The D gene is left open where the match is weak. Part of the rows lack a size; the others show once, few, many or a class for expanded clones.

NA	NA	12	TRBV4-3	TRBJ1-3	CASSQNRNTIYF	TGCGCCAGCAGCCAAAATAGAAACACCATATATTTT
NA	NA	13	TRBV27	TRBJ1-6	CASSLWGYSPLHF	TGTGCCAGCAGTTTATGGGGGTACTCACCCCTCCACTTT
NA	few	12	TRBV3-1	TRBJ2-5	CASSQVGETQYF	TGTGCCAGCAGCCAAGTTGGGGAGACCCAGTACTTC
TRBD2	NA	14	TRBV28	TRBJ2-7	CASSFWSSGYEQYF	TGTGCCAGCAGTTTCTGGTCTAGCGGATACGAGCAGTACTTC
NA	NA	12	TRBV25-1	TRBJ2-7	CASSAPPYEQYF	TGTGCCAGCAGTGCCCCCCCCTACGAGCAGTACTTC
NA	NA	15	TRBV15	TRBJ1-2	CATSRGGSLESGYTF	TGTGCCACCAGCAGAGGAGGCTCTTTGGAATCTGGCTACACCTTC
NA	NA	13	TRBV15	TRBJ1-5	CATSRDPNQPQHF	TGTGCCACCAGCAGAGACCCAAATCAGCCCCAGCATTTT
NA	many	15	TRBV7-2	TRBJ1-2	CASSLRGGGAHGYTF	TGTGCCAGCAGCCTGCGGGGGGGTGGGGCCCATGGCTACACCTTC
TRBD2	few	15	TRBV12-3/TRBV12-4	TRBJ2-1	CASSRAGTSYNEQFF	TGTGCCAGCAGTCGAGCGGGGACGTCCTACAATGAGCAGTTCTTC
NA	NA	12	TRBV10-1	TRBJ1-6	CASSRTYSPLHF	TGCGCCAGCAGCCGGACCTATTCACCCCTCCACTTT
NA	few	16	TRBV19	TRBJ1-5	CASSRGHRVRNQPQHF	TGTGCCAGTAGCCGGGGACACCGCGTTAGGAATCAGCCCCAGCATTTT
TRBD1	once	14	TRBV11-3	TRBJ2-7	CASSNRQGVGEQYF	TGTGCCAGCAGCAACCGACAGGGGGTCGGCGAGCAGTACTTC
TRBD2	NA	16	TRBV7-2	TRBJ2-2	CASSLLAGLNTGELFF	TGTGCCAGCAGCCTACTAGCGGGACTGAACACCGGGGAGCTGTTTTTT
NA	NA	16	TRBV4-2	TRBJ1-1	CARSQVIWPPNTEAFF	TGTGCCAGGAGCCAAGTGATTTGGCCCCCGAACACTGAAGCTTTCTTT
TRBD1	NA	13	TRBV12-3/TRBV12-4	TRBJ1-2	CASSTGQGVGYTF	TGTGCCAGCAGTACCGGACAGGGGGTTGGCTACACCTTC
NA	NA	12	TRBV20-1	TRBJ2-3	CSAHPSTDTQYF	TGCAGTGCCCACCCCTCCACAGATACGCAGTATTTT
NA	NA	15	TRBV4-3	TRBJ2-1	CASSHDWVTYNEQFF	TGCGCCAGCAGCCACGACTGGGTGACCTACAATGAGCAGTTCTTC
NA	NA	14	TRBV6-2/TRBV6-3	TRBJ2-7	CASSSGPNSYEQYF	TGTGCCAGCAGTTCTGGACCGAACTCCTACGAGCAGTACTTC
NA	many	12	TRBV7-9	TRBJ1-2	CASSLQSYGYTF	TGTGCCAGCAGCTTACAGAGCTATGGCTACACCTTC
NA	NA	16	TRBV21-1	TRBJ2-3	CASEQGSSPPADTQYF	TGTGCCAGCGAACAGGGTTCGTCGCCCCCGGCAGATACGCAGTATTTT
NA	few	18	TRBV9	TRBJ2-3	CASSVGRRGGVNTDTQYF	TGTGCCAGCAGCGTAGGGCGAAGGGGCGGAGTAAACACAGATACGCAGTATTTT
NA	NA	13	TRBV28	TRBJ2-7	CASSTLRVGEQYF	TGTGCCAGCAGTACCCTCAGGGTGGGAGAGCAGTACTTC